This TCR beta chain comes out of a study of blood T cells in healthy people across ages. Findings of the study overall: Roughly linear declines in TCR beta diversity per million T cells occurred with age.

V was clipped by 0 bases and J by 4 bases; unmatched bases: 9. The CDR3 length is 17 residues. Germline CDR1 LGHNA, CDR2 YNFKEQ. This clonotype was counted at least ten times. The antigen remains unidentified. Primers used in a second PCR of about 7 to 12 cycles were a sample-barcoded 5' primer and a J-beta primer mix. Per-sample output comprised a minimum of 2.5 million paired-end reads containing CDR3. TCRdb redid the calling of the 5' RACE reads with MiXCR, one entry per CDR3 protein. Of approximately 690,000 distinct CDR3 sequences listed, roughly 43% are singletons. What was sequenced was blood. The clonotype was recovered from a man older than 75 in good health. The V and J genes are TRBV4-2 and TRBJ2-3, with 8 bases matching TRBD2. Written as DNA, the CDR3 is TGTGCCAGCAGCCAAGAATATGGCGGGGGGACTTCAGATACGCAGTATTTT. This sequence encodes CASSQEYGGGTSDTQYF.